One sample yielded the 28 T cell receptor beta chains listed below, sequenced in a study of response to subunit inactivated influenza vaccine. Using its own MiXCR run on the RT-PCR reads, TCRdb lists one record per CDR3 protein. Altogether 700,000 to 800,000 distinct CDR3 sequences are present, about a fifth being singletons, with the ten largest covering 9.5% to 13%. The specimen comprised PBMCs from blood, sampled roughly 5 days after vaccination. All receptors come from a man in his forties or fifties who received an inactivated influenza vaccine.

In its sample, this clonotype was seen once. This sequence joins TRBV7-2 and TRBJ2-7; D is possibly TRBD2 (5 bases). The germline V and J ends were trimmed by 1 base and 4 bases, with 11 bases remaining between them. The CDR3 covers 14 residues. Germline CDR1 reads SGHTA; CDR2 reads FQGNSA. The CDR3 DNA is TGTGCCAGCAGCTTAGTACCTAGCTATTACGAGCAGTACTTC. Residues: CASSLVPSYYEQYF.

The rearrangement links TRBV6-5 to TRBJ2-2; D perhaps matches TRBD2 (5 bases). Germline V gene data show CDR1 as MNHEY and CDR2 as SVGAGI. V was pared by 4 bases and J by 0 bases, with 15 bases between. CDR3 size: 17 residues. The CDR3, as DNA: TGTGCCAGCAGTTCTTTACCCCCGGGAACGAACACCGGGGAGCTGTTTTTT. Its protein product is CASSSLPPGTNTGELFF.

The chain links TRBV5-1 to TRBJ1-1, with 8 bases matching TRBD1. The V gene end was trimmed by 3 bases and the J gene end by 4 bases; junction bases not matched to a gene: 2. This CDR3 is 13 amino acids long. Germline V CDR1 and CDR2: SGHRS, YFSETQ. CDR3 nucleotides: TGCGCCAGCAGCTCAGGGGGCCTCACTGAAGCTTTCTTT. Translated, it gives CASSSGGLTEAFF.

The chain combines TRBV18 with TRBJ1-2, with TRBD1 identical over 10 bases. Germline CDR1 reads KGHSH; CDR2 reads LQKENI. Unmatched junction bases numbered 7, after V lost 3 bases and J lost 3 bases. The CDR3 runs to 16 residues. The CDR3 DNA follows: TGTGCCAGCTCACCTCGGGACAGGGGTTTCGACTATGGCTACACCTTC. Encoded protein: CASSPRDRGFDYGYTF.

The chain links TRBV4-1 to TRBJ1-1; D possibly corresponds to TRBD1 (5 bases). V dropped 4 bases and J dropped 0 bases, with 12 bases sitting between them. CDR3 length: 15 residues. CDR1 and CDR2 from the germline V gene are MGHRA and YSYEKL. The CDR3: CASSPNEGVNTEAFF. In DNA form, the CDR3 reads TGCGCCAGCAGCCCAAACGAAGGGGTGAACACTGAAGCTTTCTTT.

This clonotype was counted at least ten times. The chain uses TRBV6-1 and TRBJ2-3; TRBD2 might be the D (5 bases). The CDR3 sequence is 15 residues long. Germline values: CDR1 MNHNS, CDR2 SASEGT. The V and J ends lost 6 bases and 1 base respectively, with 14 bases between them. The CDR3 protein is CASSQLGRGTDTQYF. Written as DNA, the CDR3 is TGTGCCAGCAGCCAACTAGGGAGAGGCACAGATACGCAGTATTTT.

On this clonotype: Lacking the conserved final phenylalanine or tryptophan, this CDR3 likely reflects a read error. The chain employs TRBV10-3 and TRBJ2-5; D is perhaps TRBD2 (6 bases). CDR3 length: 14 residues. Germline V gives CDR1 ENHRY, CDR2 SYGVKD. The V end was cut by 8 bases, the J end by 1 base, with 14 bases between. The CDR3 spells CAIGGTPPQETQYL. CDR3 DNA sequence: TGTGCCATCGGGGGGACGCCACCCCAAGAGACCCAGTACTTA.

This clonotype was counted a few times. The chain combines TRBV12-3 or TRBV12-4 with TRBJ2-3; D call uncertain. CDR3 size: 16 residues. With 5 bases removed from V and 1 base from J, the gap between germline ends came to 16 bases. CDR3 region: CASSPVVYSRTDTQYF. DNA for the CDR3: TGTGCCAGCAGTCCCGTCGTCTACTCCCGCACAGATACGCAGTATTTT.

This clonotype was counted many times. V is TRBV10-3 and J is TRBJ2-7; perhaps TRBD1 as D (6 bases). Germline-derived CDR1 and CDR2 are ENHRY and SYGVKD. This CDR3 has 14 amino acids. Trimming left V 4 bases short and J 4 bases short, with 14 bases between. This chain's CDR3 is CAISGYRDTYEQYF. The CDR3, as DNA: TGTGCCATCAGTGGTTACCGGGACACTTACGAGCAGTACTTC.

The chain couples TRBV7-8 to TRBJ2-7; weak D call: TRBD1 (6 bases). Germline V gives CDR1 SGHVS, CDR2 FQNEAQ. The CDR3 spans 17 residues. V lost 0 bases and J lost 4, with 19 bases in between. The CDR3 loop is CASSLAIQGRRAYEQYF. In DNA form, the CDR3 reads TGTGCCAGCAGCTTAGCAATCCAGGGGCGGCGGGCTTACGAGCAGTACTTC.

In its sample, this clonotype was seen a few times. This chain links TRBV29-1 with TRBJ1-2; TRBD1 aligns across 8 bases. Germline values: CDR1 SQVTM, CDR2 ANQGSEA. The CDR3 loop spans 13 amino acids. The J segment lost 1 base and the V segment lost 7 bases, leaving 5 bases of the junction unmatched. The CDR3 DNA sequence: TGCAGCGCTCCGGACAGGGATAACTATGGCTACACCTTC. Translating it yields CSAPDRDNYGYTF.

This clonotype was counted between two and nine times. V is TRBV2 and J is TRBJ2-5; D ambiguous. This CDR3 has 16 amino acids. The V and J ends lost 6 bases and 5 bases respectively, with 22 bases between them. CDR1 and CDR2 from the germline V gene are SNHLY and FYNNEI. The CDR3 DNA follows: TGTGCCAGCAGAGGACGGGCTTTCGAGGTCGGGGAGACCCAGTACTTC. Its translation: CASRGRAFEVGETQYF. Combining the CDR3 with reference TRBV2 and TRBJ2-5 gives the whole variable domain EPEVTQTPSHQVTQMGQEVILRCVPISNHLYFYWYRQILGQKVEFLVSFYNNEISEKSEIFDDQFSVERPDGSNFTLKIRSTKLEDSAMYFCASRGRAFEVGETQYFGPGTRLLVL.

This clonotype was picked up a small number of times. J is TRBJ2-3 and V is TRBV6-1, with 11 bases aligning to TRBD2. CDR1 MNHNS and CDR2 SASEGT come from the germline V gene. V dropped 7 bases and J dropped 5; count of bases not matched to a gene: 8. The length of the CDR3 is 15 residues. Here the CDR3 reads CASNPLAGVGDTQYF. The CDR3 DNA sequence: TGTGCCAGCAATCCACTAGCGGGAGTTGGAGATACGCAGTATTTT.

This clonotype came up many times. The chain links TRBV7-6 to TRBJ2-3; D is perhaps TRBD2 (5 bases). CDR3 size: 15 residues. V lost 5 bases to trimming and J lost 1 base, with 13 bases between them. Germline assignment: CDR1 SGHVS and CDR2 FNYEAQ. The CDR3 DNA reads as TGTGCCAGCAGCCGCGGGCCAGTGGGCACAGATACGCAGTATTTT. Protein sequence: CASSRGPVGTDTQYF. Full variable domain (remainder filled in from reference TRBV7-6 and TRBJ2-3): GAGVSQSPRYKVTKRGQDVALRCDPISGHVSLYWYRQALGQGPEFLTYFNYEAQQDKSGLPNDRFSAERPEGSISTLTIQRTEQRDSAMYRCASSRGPVGTDTQYFGPGTRLTVL.

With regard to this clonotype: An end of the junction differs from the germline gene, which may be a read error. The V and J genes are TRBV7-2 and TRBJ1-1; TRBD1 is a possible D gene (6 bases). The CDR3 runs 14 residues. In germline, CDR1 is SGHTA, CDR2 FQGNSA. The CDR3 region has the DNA TGTGCCAGCAGCTCACAGGGAGGGAACACTGAAGTTTTCTTT. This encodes CASSSQGGNTEVFF.

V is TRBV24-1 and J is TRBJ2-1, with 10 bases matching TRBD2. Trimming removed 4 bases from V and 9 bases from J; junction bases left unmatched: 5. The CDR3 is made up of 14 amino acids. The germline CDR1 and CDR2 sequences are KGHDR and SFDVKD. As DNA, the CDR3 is TGTGCCACCAGTGAAAGCGGGGGGGCCGGTGAGCAGTTCTTC. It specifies CATSESGGAGEQFF.

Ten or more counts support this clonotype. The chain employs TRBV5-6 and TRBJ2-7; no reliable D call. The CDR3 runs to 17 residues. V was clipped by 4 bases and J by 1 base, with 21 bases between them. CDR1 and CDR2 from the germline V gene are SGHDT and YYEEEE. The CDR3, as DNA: TGTGCCAGCAGCACGTGGATACCAAGGTCGGTATCCTACGAGCAGTACTTC. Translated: CASSTWIPRSVSYEQYF.

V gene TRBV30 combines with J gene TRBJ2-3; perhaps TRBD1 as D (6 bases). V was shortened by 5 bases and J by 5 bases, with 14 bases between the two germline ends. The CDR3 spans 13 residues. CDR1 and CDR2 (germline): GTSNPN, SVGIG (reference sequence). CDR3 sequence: CAWGKGQQDTQYF. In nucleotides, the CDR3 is TGTGCCTGGGGGAAAGGACAGCAAGATACGCAGTATTTT.

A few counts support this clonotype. This chain's CDR3 is CASSGPVNQETQYF. The CDR3 DNA is TGTGCCAGCAGCGGCCCAGTCAACCAAGAGACCCAGTACTTC. The chain uses TRBV7-9 and TRBJ2-5; unclear D gene. CDR1 is SEHNR, CDR2 FQNEAQ, per germline (reference sequence). This CDR3 has 14 residues. Trimming shortened V by 5 bases and J by 0 bases, and 10 bases separated the two germline ends.

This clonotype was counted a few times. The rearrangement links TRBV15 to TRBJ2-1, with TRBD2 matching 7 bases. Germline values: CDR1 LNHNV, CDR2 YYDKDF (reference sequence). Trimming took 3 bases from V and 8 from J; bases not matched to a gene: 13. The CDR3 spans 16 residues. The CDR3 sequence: CATSRAGGGSAHEQFF. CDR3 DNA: TGTGCCACCAGCAGGGCCGGTGGCGGGAGTGCGCATGAGCAGTTCTTC.

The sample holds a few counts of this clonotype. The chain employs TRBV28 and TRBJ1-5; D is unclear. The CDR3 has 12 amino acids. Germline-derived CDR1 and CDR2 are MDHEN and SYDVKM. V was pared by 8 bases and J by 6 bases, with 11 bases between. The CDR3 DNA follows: TGTGCCAGCCATAGATGGGGTCAGCCCCAGCATTTT. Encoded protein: CASHRWGQPQHF.

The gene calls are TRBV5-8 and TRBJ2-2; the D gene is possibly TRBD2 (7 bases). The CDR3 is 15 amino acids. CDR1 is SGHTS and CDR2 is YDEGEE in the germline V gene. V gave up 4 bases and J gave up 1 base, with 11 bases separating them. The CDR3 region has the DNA TGTGCCAGCAGCGAAGGGGGGGGGAACACCGGGGAGCTGTTTTTT. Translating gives CASSEGGGNTGELFF.

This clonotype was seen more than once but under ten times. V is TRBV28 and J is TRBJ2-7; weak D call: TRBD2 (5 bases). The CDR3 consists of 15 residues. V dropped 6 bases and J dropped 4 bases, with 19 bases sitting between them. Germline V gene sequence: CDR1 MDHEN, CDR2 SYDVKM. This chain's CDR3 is CASSLGETPQYEQYF. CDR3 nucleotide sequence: TGTGCCAGCAGCCTCGGGGAGACACCTCAGTACGAGCAGTACTTC.

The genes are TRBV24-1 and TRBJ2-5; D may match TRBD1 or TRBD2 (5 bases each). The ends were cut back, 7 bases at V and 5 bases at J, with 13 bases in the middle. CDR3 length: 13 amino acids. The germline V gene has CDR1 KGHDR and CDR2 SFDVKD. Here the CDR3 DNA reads TGTGCCACCAGCCAGGGACCCGAGGAGACCCAGTACTTC. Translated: CATSQGPEETQYF.

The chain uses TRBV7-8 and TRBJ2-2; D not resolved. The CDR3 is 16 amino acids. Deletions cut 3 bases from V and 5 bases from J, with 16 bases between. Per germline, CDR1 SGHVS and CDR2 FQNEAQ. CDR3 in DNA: TGTGCCAGCAGCTTGGTACGGGTGGAAGGGACCGGGGAGCTGTTTTTT. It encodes CASSLVRVEGTGELFF.

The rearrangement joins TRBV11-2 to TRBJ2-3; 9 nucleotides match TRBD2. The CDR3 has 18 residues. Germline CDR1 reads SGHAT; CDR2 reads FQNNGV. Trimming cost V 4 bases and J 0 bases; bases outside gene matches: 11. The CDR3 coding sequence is TGTGCCAGCAGCTCGCTCCCGGCGGGGGGGATGAGCACAGATACGCAGTATTTT. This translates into CASSSLPAGGMSTDTQYF. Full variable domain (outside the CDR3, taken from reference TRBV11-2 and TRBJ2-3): EAGVAQSPRYKIIEKRQSVAFWCNPISGHATLYWYQQILGQGPKLLIQFQNNGVVDDSQLPKDRFSAERLKGVDSTLKIQPAKLEDSAVYLCASSSLPAGGMSTDTQYFGPGTRLTVL.

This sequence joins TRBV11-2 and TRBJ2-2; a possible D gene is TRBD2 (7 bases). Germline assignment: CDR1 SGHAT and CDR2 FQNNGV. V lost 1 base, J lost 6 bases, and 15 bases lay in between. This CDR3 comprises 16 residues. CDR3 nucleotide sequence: TGTGCCAGCAGCTTAGCGGGGGGCCGTCACTCCGGGGAGCTGTTTTTT. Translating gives CASSLAGGRHSGELFF. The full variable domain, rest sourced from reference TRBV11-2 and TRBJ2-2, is EAGVAQSPRYKIIEKRQSVAFWCNPISGHATLYWYQQILGQGPKLLIQFQNNGVVDDSQLPKDRFSAERLKGVDSTLKIQPAKLEDSAVYLCASSLAGGRHSGELFFGEGSRLTVL.

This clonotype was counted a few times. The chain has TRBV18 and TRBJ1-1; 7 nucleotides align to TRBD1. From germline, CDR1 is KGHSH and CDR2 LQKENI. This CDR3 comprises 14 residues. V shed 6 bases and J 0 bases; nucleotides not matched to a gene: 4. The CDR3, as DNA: TGTGCCAGCTCCCGGGACAGAATGAACACTGAAGCTTTCTTT. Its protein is CASSRDRMNTEAFF.